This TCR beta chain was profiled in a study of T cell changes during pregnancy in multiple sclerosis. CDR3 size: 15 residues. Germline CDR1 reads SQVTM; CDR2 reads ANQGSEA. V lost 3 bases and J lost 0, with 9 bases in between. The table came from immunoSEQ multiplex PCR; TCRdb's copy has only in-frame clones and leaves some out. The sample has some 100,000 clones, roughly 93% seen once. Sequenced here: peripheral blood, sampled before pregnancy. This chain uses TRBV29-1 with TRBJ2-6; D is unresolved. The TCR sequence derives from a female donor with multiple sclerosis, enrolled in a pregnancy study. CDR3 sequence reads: CSVDKHLSGANVLTF. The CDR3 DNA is TGCAGCGTTGACAAGCACCTCTCTGGGGCCAACGTCCTGACTTTC.